These 9 T cell receptor beta chains came from one sample sequenced in a study of metastatic and nonmetastatic thyroid tumors. Until they underwent thyroid surgery, no patient had received any treatment. From the PCR reads, TCRdb re-called clones with MiXCR. The sample shows about 37,000 clones, less than 15% of them seen only once. The source material was blood. Receptors were obtained from a female donor with papillary thyroid cancer or a benign thyroid nodule (not recorded which). Some clones in this sample may be carry-over from other donors' samples.

This clone was seen repeatedly, ten times or more. This sequence joins TRBV20-1 and TRBJ1-5, with 7 bases lining up with TRBD1. Germline CDR1 and CDR2: DFQATT and SNEGSKA (reference sequence). With V trimmed by 2 bases and J by 4 bases, 8 bases remained unmatched. The CDR3 has 15 amino acids. CDR3 bases: TGCAGTGCTAGATGGACAGGAGTTGGAAATCAGCCCCAGCATTTT. Amino acids: CSARWTGVGNQPQHF.

The rearrangement uses TRBV6-4 and TRBJ1-6, with D uncertain. The CDR3 has 13 residues. Deletions cut 9 bases from V and 5 bases from J, with 11 bases between. The germline gives CDR1 MRHNA, CDR2 SNTAGT. The CDR3 protein is CARGGNNNSPLHF. The CDR3 DNA is TGTGCCAGAGGAGGGAACAATAATTCACCCCTCCACTTT.

Remarks on this clone: One end of the junction fails to match germline, which may point to a read error. CDR3 residues: CASSDPGATDTQYF. CDR3 coding DNA: TGTGCCAGCAGTGACCCAGGGGCAACAGATACGCAATATTTT. The chain joins TRBV6-1 to TRBJ2-3, with D maybe TRBD1 (6 bases). There are 14 residues in the CDR3. Germline lookup yields CDR1 MNHNS and CDR2 SASEGT.

A few counts support this clone. The chain links TRBV28 to TRBJ2-2, with no clear D. Germline V lookup: CDR1 MDHEN, CDR2 SYDVKM. V lost 2 bases and J lost 7, with 8 bases in between. The CDR3 has 13 residues. The CDR3 spells CASSLLVLGELFF. The DNA for the CDR3 is TGTGCCAGCAGTTTACTAGTACTCGGGGAGCTGTTTTTT.

This clone was detected many times. The chain has TRBV5-1 and TRBJ2-5; D remains ambiguous. Germline V CDR1 and CDR2: SGHRS, YFSETQ. The V gene lost 5 bases and the J gene lost 10 bases, with 12 bases spanning the gap. The CDR3 runs 11 residues. The CDR3 sequence is CASRAEASQYF. The DNA of the CDR3 is TGCGCCAGCAGGGCAGAAGCGAGCCAGTACTTC.

Ten or more counts support this clone. The rearrangement links TRBV28 to TRBJ2-7; no clear D. The V end was cut by 2 bases, the J end by 4 bases, with 6 bases between. CDR3 size: 12 residues. CDR1 and CDR2 from the germline V gene are MDHEN and SYDVKM. This CDR3 is CASSLMVYEQYF. The CDR3 DNA sequence: TGTGCCAGCAGTTTAATGGTTTACGAGCAGTACTTC.

This clone came up many times. The rearrangement links TRBV15 to TRBJ1-4; 7 bases match TRBD1. The CDR3 runs to 16 residues. The germline V gene encodes CDR1 LNHNV and CDR2 YYDKDF (reference sequence). V was clipped by 1 base and J by 4 bases; unmatched bases: 6. The CDR3 sequence is CATSRGSGQYNEKLFF. In nucleotides, the CDR3 is TGTGCCACCAGCAGAGGCTCGGGACAGTATAATGAAAAACTGTTTTTT.

This clone was observed many times. The chain joins TRBV13 to TRBJ1-2; possible D gene TRBD1, 5 bases. The germline CDR1 and CDR2 sequences are PRHDT and FYEKMQ (reference sequence). The CDR3 totals 16 residues. V was pared by 1 base and J by 5 bases, with 17 bases between. Here the CDR3 DNA reads TGTGCCAGCAGCTTAGAGATAGAGGGGAAAGGGTATGGCTACACCTTC. Amino acid sequence: CASSLEIEGKGYGYTF.

This clone came up many times. The CDR3 nucleotides read TGCGCCAGCAGCTCAGGGAACAGGGGGCAGGAGACCCAGTACTTC. Translating gives CASSSGNRGQETQYF. V gene TRBV5-1 combines with J gene TRBJ2-5, with 9 bases that match TRBD1. Germline V gives CDR1 SGHRS, CDR2 YFSETQ. This CDR3 comprises 15 residues. Trimming cost V 3 bases and J 5 bases; bases outside gene matches: 8.